The next 20 T cell receptor beta chains were all read from a single sample in a study of control samples from healthy donors and cancer patients. Some clones are missing from TCRdb's copy, which holds only in-frame ones; the method was immunoSEQ multiplex PCR. The sample records about 100,000 clones, roughly 87% being singletons. Sequencing was done on a sample of blood. Receptor source: a woman in her fifties or sixties in good health.

The J gene is TRBJ2-7, the V gene TRBV2, with D perhaps given as TRBD1 or TRBD2 (5 bases each). Per the germline V gene, CDR1 is SNHLY and CDR2 is FYNNEI. The CDR3 consists of 12 residues. Between the trimmed V and J ends, which lost 5 bases and 4 bases, there was a span of 9 bases. The CDR3 DNA reads as TGTGCCAGCAGTCGGGACCTATACGAGCAGTACTTC. Its translation: CASSRDLYEQYF. Looking up the rest from reference TRBV2 and TRBJ2-7 gives the full variable domain: EPEVTQTPSHQVTQMGQEVILRCVPISNHLYFYWYRQILGQKVEFLVSFYNNEISEKSEIFDDQFSVERPDGSNFTLKIRSTKLEDSAMYFCASSRDLYEQYFGPGTRLTVT.

This clone was seen once. The chain has TRBV7-9 and TRBJ2-1, with D uncertain. The germline V gene has CDR1 SEHNR and CDR2 FQNEAQ (reference sequence). The V gene lost 2 bases and the J gene lost 8 bases, with 10 bases spanning the gap. The CDR3 has 13 amino acids. The CDR3 coding sequence is TGTGCCAGCAGCTTACTTAAAGTGGATGAGCAGTTCTTC. It translates to CASSLLKVDEQFF.

V usage is TRBV7-6 and J usage is TRBJ2-3; 7 positions match TRBD1. The V gene's germline CDR1 is SGHVS and CDR2 FNYEAQ. Germline trimming cut 5 bases from V and 7 bases from J; bases unmatched to any gene: 9. CDR3 length: 14 amino acids. CDR3 DNA sequence: TGTGCCAGCAGCCGAGACAGGGCTGATCATACGCAGTATTTT. Protein sequence: CASSRDRADHTQYF. Variable domain in full (rest from reference TRBV7-6 and TRBJ2-3): GAGVSQSPRYKVTKRGQDVALRCDPISGHVSLYWYRQALGQGPEFLTYFNYEAQQDKSGLPNDRFSAERPEGSISTLTIQRTEQRDSAMYRCASSRDRADHTQYFGPGTRLTVL.

This chain connects TRBV25-1 to TRBJ1-1, with 8 positions matching TRBD1. This CDR3 spans 14 amino acids. V trimming: 5 bases; J trimming: 2 bases; junction bases outside the gene matches: 4. Germline CDR1 and CDR2: MGHDK and SYGVNS. For the CDR3, the DNA is TGTGCCAGCAGTCAGGACAGGGCAAACACTGAAGCTTTCTTT. Translation: CASSQDRANTEAFF.

V usage is TRBV3-1 (or the pseudogene TRBV3-2) and J usage is TRBJ1-1; no clear D. The CDR3 contains 12 residues. Germline lookup yields CDR1 LGHDT and CDR2 YNNKEL (reference sequence). With 10 bases removed from V and 1 base from J, the gap between germline ends came to 10 bases. The CDR3 DNA reads TGTGCCACCCTGGGAGCGAACACTGAAGCTTTCTTT. It yields the protein CATLGANTEAFF.

V gene TRBV11-2 combines with J gene TRBJ2-3, with D possibly TRBD2 on 5 matching bases. The germline V and J ends were trimmed by 3 bases and 1 base, with 11 bases remaining between them. The CDR3 runs 15 residues. Per germline, CDR1 SGHAT and CDR2 FQNNGV. The CDR3 DNA sequence: TGTGCCAGCAGCTTCTCCGCTAGCCGCACAGATACGCAGTATTTT. Translated: CASSFSASRTDTQYF.

The gene calls are TRBV4-1 and TRBJ1-6; no reliable D call. Trimming cost V 2 bases and J 12 bases, with 14 bases left between them. The germline CDR1 and CDR2 sequences are MGHRA and YSYEKL. The CDR3 has 14 residues. CDR3 DNA: TGCGCCAGCAGCCAATTAGCGCCAGCCGAACCCCTCCACTTT. As protein: CASSQLAPAEPLHF.

A single count supports this clone. This sequence joins TRBV18 and TRBJ2-1, with 9 bases that match TRBD2. The germline gives CDR1 KGHSH, CDR2 LQKENI. The V and J ends lost 3 bases and 4 bases, in that order; junction bases with no gene match: 4. The CDR3 length is 15 residues. The CDR3 is CASSPPSGNYNEQFF. The CDR3 DNA is TGTGCCAGCTCACCCCCTAGCGGGAATTACAATGAGCAGTTCTTC. Based on the CDR3 plus reference TRBV18 and TRBJ2-1, the full variable domain is NAGVMQNPRHLVRRRGQEARLRCSPMKGHSHVYWYRQLPEEGLKFMVYLQKENIIDESGMPKERFSAEFPKEGPSILRIQQVVRGDSAAYFCASSPPSGNYNEQFFGPGTRLTVL.

This clone was seen a few times. The V gene is TRBV12-3 or TRBV12-4, the J gene TRBJ1-1; D gene unclear. This CDR3 has 13 amino acids. Trimming stripped 6 bases from V and 1 base from J, with 9 bases between. CDR3: CASSRPANTEAFF. The CDR3 DNA is TGTGCCAGCAGCCGACCAGCGAACACTGAAGCTTTCTTT.

The chain couples TRBV11-2 to TRBJ2-1, with D perhaps assigned TRBD1 or TRBD2 (5 bases each). V lost 4 bases, J lost 4 bases, and 17 bases lay in between. This CDR3 comprises 16 residues. Germline CDR1 is SGHAT and CDR2 is FQNNGV. CDR3 in amino acids: CASSSLLGVRYNEQFF. In DNA, the CDR3 is TGTGCCAGCAGCTCATTACTAGGGGTTAGATACAATGAGCAGTTCTTC.

The chain employs TRBV7-2 and TRBJ2-2, with 9 bases lining up with TRBD2. After removal of 0 bases from V and 4 bases from J, the junction contained 6 bases not matched to a gene. Germline CDR1 reads SGHTA; CDR2 reads FQGNSA. CDR3 length equals 17 residues. The CDR3 is CASSLAPSGTSTGELFF. The CDR3 bases are TGTGCCAGCAGCTTAGCCCCTAGCGGGACTTCCACCGGGGAGCTGTTTTTT.

The chain has TRBV4-1 and TRBJ1-2; no clear D. Looked up from germline, CDR1 is MGHRA and CDR2 is YSYEKL. V lost 3 bases and J 4 bases, leaving 12 bases between the germline ends. CDR3 size: 14 residues. CDR3 in amino acids: CASSQFGGLYGYTF. The DNA of the CDR3 is TGCGCCAGCAGCCAGTTCGGTGGCCTCTATGGCTACACCTTC.

The CDR3 loop reads CASSFGLTRSTDTQYF. The CDR3 DNA is TGTGCCAGCAGCTTTGGTCTGACACGTAGCACAGATACGCAGTATTTT. J is TRBJ2-3 and V is TRBV5-4; D is uncertain. The CDR3 length is 16 residues. The V gene's germline CDR1 is SGHNT and CDR2 YYREEE (reference sequence). The ends were cut back, 2 bases at V and 0 bases at J, with 13 bases in the middle.

This sequence joins TRBV5-1 and TRBJ1-2; the D is unclear. The CDR3 covers 15 residues. V lost 1 base to trimming and J lost 0 bases, with 10 bases between them. Germline V gives CDR1 SGHRS, CDR2 YFSETQ. This CDR3 reads CASSLIGESNYGYTF. CDR3 nucleotide sequence: TGCGCCAGCAGCTTGATTGGTGAATCTAACTATGGCTACACCTTC.

Worth noting for this clone: One end of the junction fails to match germline, which may point to a read error. The chain employs TRBV19 and TRBJ1-3; the D gene is possibly TRBD1 (5 bases). The CDR3 runs to 14 residues. The germline V gene encodes CDR1 LNHDA and CDR2 SQIVND (reference sequence). CDR3: CAGSIQASGNTIYF. The CDR3 DNA is TGTGCCGGTAGTATACAGGCCTCTGGAAACACCATATATTTT.

The chain couples TRBV7-9 to TRBJ2-4; no reliable D call. From germline, CDR1 is SEHNR and CDR2 FQNEAQ (reference sequence). This CDR3 contains 15 residues. The V and J ends lost 0 bases and 3 bases respectively, with 9 bases between them. The CDR3 coding sequence is TGTGCCAGCAGCTTAGCCAGTTTGAGCAAAAACATTCAGTACTTC. Protein product: CASSLASLSKNIQYF.

The gene calls are TRBV27 and TRBJ2-7; D remains unclear. The V gene lost 4 bases and the J gene lost 2 bases, with 12 bases spanning the gap. Germline-derived CDR1 and CDR2 are MNHEY and SMNVEV (reference sequence). The CDR3 runs 14 residues. The CDR3 region has the DNA TGTGCCAGCAGTTCCCGGTCTATTGCCTACGAGCAGTACTTC. Translated, it gives CASSSRSIAYEQYF.

CDR3 coding DNA: TGTGCCAGCAGTGAACTAGACAGGGGGCCTGCCATATATTTT. It yields the protein CASSELDRGPAIYF. This sequence joins TRBV6-1 and TRBJ1-3, with 10 bases that match TRBD1. In germline, CDR1 is MNHNS, CDR2 SASEGT. The CDR3 is 14 residues long. The trim removed 2 bases at V and 11 bases at J, leaving 6 bases unmatched.

The chain links TRBV6-6 to TRBJ2-5; 12 positions match TRBD1. J was trimmed by 5 bases and V by 6 bases; bases with no gene match: 7. The CDR3 is made up of 15 amino acids. In germline, CDR1 is MNHNY, CDR2 SVGAGI (reference sequence). CDR3 region: CASRRDRGQGETQYF. The CDR3 coding sequence is TGTGCCAGCAGACGGGACAGGGGGCAGGGGGAGACCCAGTACTTC.

The chain recombines TRBV7-9 with TRBJ2-7, with D uncertain. CDR3 length: 13 residues. Trimming took 0 bases from V and 7 from J, leaving 10 bases between them. From germline, CDR1 is SEHNR and CDR2 FQNEAQ (reference sequence). For the CDR3, the DNA is TGTGCCAGCAGCTTAGCGCAAGCGCGAGAGCAGTACTTC. Protein product: CASSLAQAREQYF.